The entry below gives a single TCR beta chain sequence along with its context. Its specificity is unknown. A read error may account for a junction end that differs from germline. Using RNA template, CDR3s of TCR alpha and beta were amplified with iRepertoire arm-PCR. TCRdb reprocessed the multiplex PCR reads via MiXCR and lists one record per CDR3 protein. The table shows approximately 100,000 distinct CDR3 sequences, with less than 30% occurring only once. This record belongs to a study of glioma-infiltrating T cells. Study-wide findings and caveats: Gliomas, especially low-grade, showed above-expected tissue-blood divergence; non-neoplastic patients showed below. Very few CDR3 sequences were shared between tissue and blood.

Germline CDR1 is MDHEN and CDR2 is SYDVKM. The CDR3 is 15 residues long. The sample taken for sequencing was glioma tissue, nonneoplastic brain tissue, or PBMCs (not recorded which). The source of this sequence is a human donor with low-grade glioma or glioblastoma, undergoing nonglioma brain surgery, or in good health (not recorded which). This chain uses TRBV28 with TRBJ2-7; TRBD1 or TRBD2 may be the D gene (6 bases each). CDR3 nucleotides: TGTGCCAGCAGTTTAGGGGGCGATGGGGGGTACGAGCAGCACTTC. Amino acids: CASSLGGDGGYEQHF.